The 20 T cell receptor beta chains listed next were all sequenced from one sample in a study of blood T cell repertoires in COVID-19. Repertoires were generated with immunoSEQ multiplex PCR, while TCRdb's copy carries only in-frame clones and drops some. The sample records 9,500 to 15,000 clones, more than 70% being singletons. The sample comprised peripheral blood. The receptors originated from a human donor in a cohort sampled during active COVID-19.

This clone was seen a handful of times. The chain combines TRBV4-1 with TRBJ2-2, with D unclear. Germline assignment: CDR1 MGHRA and CDR2 YSYEKL. This CDR3 spans 12 amino acids. Trimming left V 3 bases short and J 7 bases short, with 6 bases between. DNA of the CDR3: TGCGCCAGCAGCCACCCTTACGGGGAGCTGTTTTTT. It codes for CASSHPYGELFF.

This chain links TRBV10-2 with TRBJ2-7; TRBD2 matches 7 bases. The V gene's germline CDR1 is WSHSY and CDR2 SAAADI. Unmatched junction bases numbered 8, after V lost 3 bases and J lost 0 bases. The CDR3 has 16 residues. CDR3 nucleotide sequence: TGCGCCAGCAGTGATAAGGGCGGGGGTCGCTCCTACGAGCAGTACTTC. Translating it yields CASSDKGGGRSYEQYF.

V usage is TRBV18 and J usage is TRBJ2-7; 7 nucleotides agree with TRBD2. Germline V gives CDR1 KGHSH, CDR2 LQKENI. The CDR3 spans 16 residues. J lost 0 bases, V lost 0 bases, and 5 bases had no gene match. DNA for the CDR3: TGTGCCAGCTCACCACCCTCGCGGGGGAGCTCCTACGAGCAGTACTTC. It encodes CASSPPSRGSSYEQYF.

The chain combines TRBV5-1 with TRBJ2-1; 7 bases are a match to TRBD1. V dropped 2 bases and J dropped 4; count of bases not matched to a gene: 6. The CDR3 totals 15 residues. Per germline, CDR1 SGHRS and CDR2 YFSETQ. The CDR3 spells CASSLPGTAYNEQFF. The CDR3 DNA is TGCGCCAGCAGCTTACCCGGGACAGCTTACAATGAGCAGTTCTTC.

The genes are TRBV19 and TRBJ2-5; D gene unclear. CDR1 LNHDA and CDR2 SQIVND come from the germline V gene (reference sequence). This CDR3 has 13 residues. V lost 3 bases, J lost 2 bases, and 7 bases lay in between. The CDR3 nucleotides read TGTGCCAGTAGTATTCTAGGTCAAGAGACCCAGTACTTC. It translates to CASSILGQETQYF.

The genes are TRBV13 and TRBJ2-6; perhaps TRBD1 as D (6 bases). Trimming pared 5 bases from V and 4 bases from J, leaving 9 bases between. The CDR3 covers 14 residues. Germline CDR1 PRHDT, CDR2 FYEKMQ (reference sequence). Written as DNA, the CDR3 is TGTGCCAGCAGCCGGACAGCAGGGGCCAACGTCCTGACTTTC. Amino acid sequence: CASSRTAGANVLTF.

The V call is TRBV3-1 (or the pseudogene TRBV3-2), the J call TRBJ2-7; 12 bases line up with TRBD2. CDR3 length: 16 amino acids. Per the germline V gene, CDR1 is LGHDT and CDR2 is YNNKEL (reference sequence). The J segment lost 6 bases and the V segment lost 2 bases, leaving 8 bases of the junction unmatched. Written as DNA, the CDR3 is TGTGCCAGCAGCCAATCTTGGACTAGCGGGGTAGGCGAGCAGTACTTC. It codes for CASSQSWTSGVGEQYF.

The V and J genes are TRBV7-2 and TRBJ2-4, with 7 bases aligning to TRBD1. The CDR3 has 16 residues. V lost 4 bases, J lost 0 bases, and 6 bases stayed unmatched. Germline CDR1 SGHTA, CDR2 FQGNSA. In DNA form, the CDR3 reads TGTGCCAGCAGCTCCAGGGGGACCTTAGCCAAAAACATTCAGTACTTC. This encodes CASSSRGTLAKNIQYF.

This chain links TRBV13 with TRBJ1-1; 8 positions match TRBD1. The V segment lost 5 bases and the J segment 4 bases; nucleotides outside the gene matches: 15. Per germline, CDR1 PRHDT and CDR2 FYEKMQ (reference sequence). This CDR3 comprises 17 residues. The CDR3 region is CASSRWQGAGFVTEAFF. Here the CDR3 DNA reads TGTGCCAGCAGCCGTTGGCAGGGGGCTGGGTTCGTCACTGAAGCTTTCTTT.

By share, this clone counts as medium-sized (0.01 to 0.1%). The chain uses TRBV2 and TRBJ2-7, with 8 positions matching TRBD1. CDR3 length equals 15 residues. The ends lost 7 bases at V and 7 bases at J; junction bases unmatched: 15. Germline-derived CDR1 and CDR2 are SNHLY and FYNNEI. CDR3 nucleotides: TGTGCCAGCATTTCGACCGGGACAGGACTTAAAGAGCAGTACTTC. Translating it yields CASISTGTGLKEQYF.

The genes are TRBV7-6 and TRBJ2-6, with TRBD2 matching 7 bases. The CDR3 covers 16 residues. With V trimmed by 4 bases and J by 3 bases, 6 bases remained unmatched. Germline loops: CDR1 SGHVS, CDR2 FNYEAQ. As DNA, the CDR3 is TGTGCCAGCAGCTCCGACGGGGGGAGTGGGGCCAACGTCCTGACTTTC. It yields the protein CASSSDGGSGANVLTF.

The rearrangement links TRBV11-3 to TRBJ2-2; D gene uncertain. CDR1 SGHNT and CDR2 YENEEA come from the germline V gene. This CDR3 is 11 amino acids long. V dropped 5 bases and J dropped 5 bases, with 3 bases sitting between them. The CDR3 bases are TGTGCCAGCAGCCAAACCGGGGAGCTGTTTTTT. It translates to CASSQTGELFF.

The chain links TRBV11-2 to TRBJ1-1; 8 positions match TRBD1. Per germline, CDR1 SGHAT and CDR2 FQNNGV. V was pared by 3 bases and J by 0 bases, with 6 bases of the junction left unmatched. CDR3 size: 16 residues. The CDR3, as DNA: TGTGCCAGCAGCTTTCGGACAGGGTTCATGAACACTGAAGCTTTCTTT. Protein: CASSFRTGFMNTEAFF. The variable domain in full, with the rest retrieved from reference TRBV11-2 and TRBJ1-1, is EAGVAQSPRYKIIEKRQSVAFWCNPISGHATLYWYQQILGQGPKLLIQFQNNGVVDDSQLPKDRFSAERLKGVDSTLKIQPAKLEDSAVYLCASSFRTGFMNTEAFFGQGTRLTVV.

Only one count was recorded for this clone. The rearrangement joins TRBV7-2 to TRBJ1-2, with D possibly matching TRBD1 (5 bases). Germline CDR1 is SGHTA and CDR2 is FQGNSA. This CDR3 is 13 amino acids long. V lost 1 base and J lost 3, with 6 bases in between. CDR3 nucleotides: TGTGCCAGCAGCTTAGGCAGGGACTATGGCTACACCTTC. Translation: CASSLGRDYGYTF.

The chain employs TRBV6-4 and TRBJ1-1; unclear D gene. CDR1 is MRHNA, CDR2 SNTAGT, per germline. There are 14 residues in the CDR3. Deletions cut 6 bases from V and 1 base from J, with 12 bases between. The CDR3 loop is CASSADGENTEAFF. The DNA for the CDR3 is TGTGCCAGCAGCGCTGACGGGGAGAACACTGAAGCTTTCTTT.

This rearrangement joins TRBV28 to TRBJ1-1, with D perhaps matching TRBD1 (6 bases). The CDR3 has 14 amino acids. V lost 5 bases to trimming and J lost 0 bases, with 10 bases between them. CDR1 is MDHEN and CDR2 is SYDVKM in the germline V gene. CDR3 sequence: CASSVRGMNTEAFF. The CDR3 region has the DNA TGTGCCAGCAGTGTCAGGGGTATGAACACTGAAGCTTTCTTT.

The chain couples TRBV4-1 to TRBJ2-7; 7 positions match TRBD1. Germline V gene lookup returns CDR1 MGHRA and CDR2 YSYEKL. V dropped 0 bases and J dropped 0; count of bases not matched to a gene: 5. The CDR3 extends over 16 amino acids. This CDR3 is CASSQESNRGSYEQYF. Here the CDR3 DNA reads TGCGCCAGCAGCCAAGAGTCTAACAGGGGCTCCTACGAGCAGTACTTC.

This chain connects TRBV4-2 to TRBJ2-7; tentative D call: TRBD1 (6 bases). Trimming removed 1 base from V and 5 bases from J, with 12 bases in between. The CDR3 runs 14 residues. CDR1 and CDR2 (germline): LGHNA, YNFKEQ. DNA for the CDR3: TGTGCCAGCAGCCAAGGAGGTGGGGGCCACGAGCAGTACTTC. It yields the protein CASSQGGGGHEQYF.

The chain has TRBV28 and TRBJ2-5; TRBD1 might be the D (6 bases). This CDR3 contains 14 residues. The V gene lost 7 bases and the J gene lost 0 bases, with 12 bases spanning the gap. Per germline, CDR1 MDHEN and CDR2 SYDVKM. The CDR3 region has the DNA TGTGCCAGCATTTCTGACAGGCACCAAGAGACCCAGTACTTC. Translation gives CASISDRHQETQYF.

By sample fraction, this clone is medium-sized. The V and J genes are TRBV20-1 and TRBJ2-7; no reliable D call. The germline CDR1 and CDR2 sequences are DFQATT and SNEGSKA (reference sequence). The length of the CDR3 is 13 residues. V was pared by 3 bases and J by 6 bases, with 15 bases between. In nucleotides, the CDR3 is TGCAGTGCTAGTTTACTGCAGGCCCCCGAGCAGTACTTC. Protein product: CSASLLQAPEQYF.